Following are 19 T cell receptor beta chains from one sample sequenced in a study of intratumoral heterogeneity in liver cancer. The table came from immunoSEQ multiplex PCR; TCRdb's copy has only in-frame clones and leaves some out. The sample carries tens of thousands of clones, over 60% recorded once. Specimen: tumor-adjacent normal tissue, collected before any cancer treatment. The receptors originated from a woman aged 70-85 years with hepatocellular carcinoma.

V gene TRBV5-1 combines with J gene TRBJ1-2; D not resolved. Germline V gene sequence: CDR1 SGHRS, CDR2 YFSETQ. CDR3 size: 14 residues. Trimming pared 0 bases from V and 4 bases from J, leaving 10 bases between. CDR3 DNA sequence: TGCGCCAGCAGCTTGGCCGTGCCAGTCTATGGCTACACCTTC. Translated: CASSLAVPVYGYTF.

The chain joins TRBV28 to TRBJ1-6; D remains ambiguous. CDR3 length equals 15 residues. Germline CDR1 reads MDHEN; CDR2 reads SYDVKM. V was cut by 6 bases and J by 5 bases, with 14 bases left in between. CDR3 DNA sequence: TGTGCCAGCAGCACCGGGCCGCAAAATAATTCACCCCTCCACTTT. Its translation: CASSTGPQNNSPLHF.

The CDR3 loop is CASSPGGNEQFF. The CDR3 nucleotides are TGTGCCAGCAGCCCCGGGGGGAATGAGCAGTTCTTC. This chain uses TRBV7-9 with TRBJ2-1, with 7 positions matching TRBD2. CDR3 length equals 12 residues. Germline lookup yields CDR1 SEHNR and CDR2 FQNEAQ (reference sequence). Germline trimming cut 5 bases from V and 7 bases from J; bases unmatched to any gene: 2. The full variable domain, in which reference TRBV7-9 and TRBJ2-1 provide the parts outside the CDR3, is DTGVSQNPRHKITKRGQNVTFRCDPISEHNRLYWYRQTLGQGPEFLTYFQNEAQLEKSRLLSDRFSAERPKGSFSTLEIQRTEQGDSAMYLCASSPGGNEQFFGPGTRLTVL.

The V and J genes are TRBV7-9 and TRBJ2-7; D ambiguous. The CDR3 totals 15 residues. V lost 4 bases to trimming and J lost 3 bases, with 16 bases between them. The germline CDR1 and CDR2 sequences are SEHNR and FQNEAQ (reference sequence). CDR3 sequence reads: CASSSSGKVNYEQYF. The CDR3 region has the DNA TGTGCCAGCAGCTCCTCAGGTAAAGTCAACTACGAGCAGTACTTC.

The V gene is TRBV2, the J gene TRBJ1-2; a weak D match, TRBD1 (6 bases). The CDR3 totals 15 residues. Between the trimmed V and J ends, which lost 1 base and 1 base, there was a span of 10 bases. Per the germline V gene, CDR1 is SNHLY and CDR2 is FYNNEI. CDR3 DNA sequence: TGTGCCAGCAGTGAAGAGGGACACATTAACTATGGCTACACCTTC. Protein: CASSEEGHINYGYTF.

CDR3 in amino acids: CASSVGPGGNTEAFF. Written as DNA, the CDR3 is TGTGCCAGCAGCGTAGGGCCAGGGGGCAACACTGAAGCTTTCTTT. This rearrangement joins TRBV9 to TRBJ1-1; 8 nucleotides align to TRBD1. The length of the CDR3 is 15 residues. V lost 0 bases, J lost 2 bases, and 3 bases stayed unmatched. The V gene's germline CDR1 is SGDLS and CDR2 YYNGEE.

The V call is TRBV10-1, the J call TRBJ2-1; 11 positions agree with TRBD2. J was trimmed by 7 bases and V by 0 bases; bases with no gene match: 11. This CDR3 spans 18 amino acids. Germline loops: CDR1 WNHNN, CDR2 SYGVQD (reference sequence). The CDR3 loop reads CASSESRASGRSGNEQFF. CDR3 nucleotide sequence: TGCGCCAGCAGTGAGTCTAGGGCTAGCGGGAGGTCCGGGAATGAGCAGTTCTTC.

The rearrangement uses TRBV6-5 and TRBJ1-5, with 8 positions matching TRBD1. V was pared by 6 bases and J by 4 bases, with 2 bases of the junction left unmatched. Germline CDR1 is MNHEY and CDR2 is SVGAGI. This CDR3 is built from 13 residues. This CDR3 reads CASRWDRNQPQHF. The CDR3 coding sequence is TGTGCCAGCAGATGGGACAGGAATCAGCCCCAGCATTTT.

The CDR3 DNA reads TGTGCCAGCAGCCCAAGGGGCGGGTCCCAAGAGACCCAGTACTTC. Encoded protein: CASSPRGGSQETQYF. The chain employs TRBV9 and TRBJ2-5; D may correspond to TRBD1 or TRBD2 (5 bases each). The V end lost 4 bases, the J end lost 1 base, and 14 bases lay between the germline ends. The CDR3 length is 15 residues. Germline lookup yields CDR1 SGDLS and CDR2 YYNGEE.

This chain uses TRBV4-1 with TRBJ2-3; D is unresolved. Trimming removed 3 bases at V and 7 bases at J, with 14 bases between. CDR3 length equals 14 residues. CDR1 and CDR2 from the germline V gene are MGHRA and YSYEKL. The CDR3, as DNA: TGCGCCAGCAGCCAGCAACACAAAAAGAATACGCAGTATTTT. It translates to CASSQQHKKNTQYF.

The rearrangement uses TRBV5-1 and TRBJ2-1, with 7 bases matching TRBD2. The J segment lost 4 bases and the V segment lost 0 bases, leaving 7 bases of the junction unmatched. The V gene's germline CDR1 is SGHRS and CDR2 YFSETQ. CDR3 length: 16 amino acids. The CDR3 sequence is CASSLASGGSYNEQFF. CDR3 sequence (DNA): TGCGCCAGCAGCTTGGCCTCGGGCGGGAGTTACAATGAGCAGTTCTTC. Based on the CDR3 plus reference TRBV5-1 and TRBJ2-1, the full variable domain is KAGVTQTPRYLIKTRGQQVTLSCSPISGHRSVSWYQQTPGQGLQFLFEYFSETQRNKGNFPGRFSGRQFSNSRSEMNVSTLELGDSALYLCASSLASGGSYNEQFFGPGTRLTVL.

In this sample, this clone turned up a few times. The CDR3 DNA follows: TGTGCCAGCACCAGGGCCATGGCCTACGAGCAGTACTTC. This codes for CASTRAMAYEQYF. This chain connects TRBV6-5 to TRBJ2-7, with D perhaps matching TRBD1 (5 bases). This CDR3 has 13 amino acids. CDR1 MNHEY and CDR2 SVGAGI come from the germline V gene. V lost 7 bases, J lost 2 bases, and 12 bases lay in between.

The rearrangement uses TRBV29-1 and TRBJ2-3, with D unresolved. This CDR3 is built from 14 residues. Germline CDR1 SQVTM, CDR2 ANQGSEA. Trimming cost V 7 bases and J 4 bases, with 18 bases left between them. CDR3 in amino acids: CSATLYYPSDTQYF. DNA for the CDR3: TGCAGCGCTACGCTTTATTATCCCTCAGATACGCAGTATTTT.

The CDR3, as DNA: TGTGCCAGCAGTGACCAGGGGGCCCATGGTGGGGAGCTGTTTTTT. Protein: CASSDQGAHGGELFF. The chain links TRBV2 to TRBJ2-2; TRBD1 agrees at 8 bases. With 3 bases clipped from V and 8 bases from J, the junction kept 8 bases outside the gene matches. The CDR3 has 15 amino acids. Germline V gives CDR1 SNHLY, CDR2 FYNNEI.

The chain recombines TRBV27 with TRBJ2-7; TRBD2 aligns across 9 bases. This CDR3 region has 13 residues. Germline V CDR1 and CDR2: MNHEY, SMNVEV (reference sequence). Trimming at V came to 5 bases and at J to 4 bases, leaving 3 bases not matched to a gene. CDR3 residues: CASSRREGYEQYF. CDR3 coding DNA: TGTGCCAGCAGTCGGCGGGAGGGTTACGAGCAGTACTTC.

V gene TRBV9 combines with J gene TRBJ2-5; 8 bases line up with TRBD1. After removal of 4 bases from V and 5 bases from J, the junction contained 10 bases not matched to a gene. This CDR3 comprises 15 residues. Germline V gives CDR1 SGDLS, CDR2 YYNGEE. The CDR3 here is CASSPYRDRRETQYF. CDR3 coding DNA: TGTGCCAGCAGCCCCTACCGGGACAGGAGGGAGACCCAGTACTTC.

A remark on this clone: This clone may be a read error of a much larger clone one base away. The chain employs TRBV7-6 and TRBJ2-5, with D perhaps TRBD2 (6 bases). Germline V gives CDR1 SGHVS, CDR2 FNYEAQ. CDR3 size: 14 residues. V was clipped by 5 bases and J by 1 base, with 11 bases between them. CDR3 coding DNA: TGTGCCAGCAGCCCCGGGACTGCCCAAGAGACCCAGTACTTC. Its translation is CASSPGTAQETQYF. Variable domain in full (rest from reference TRBV7-6 and TRBJ2-5): GAGVSQSPRYKVTKRGQDVALRCDPISGHVSLYWYRQALGQGPEFLTYFNYEAQQDKSGLPNDRFSAERPEGSISTLTIQRTEQRDSAMYRCASSPGTAQETQYFGPGTRLLVL.

This clone has only one observation. The chain has TRBV30 and TRBJ2-7; 7 bases are shared with TRBD2. Germline V gene data show CDR1 as GTSNPN and CDR2 as SVGIG (reference sequence). The CDR3 runs 15 residues. J lost 6 bases, V lost 1 base, and 12 bases had no gene match. The CDR3 DNA reads as TGTGCCTGGAGTGGAGCTGCGGGAGCTTCGGGCGAGCAGTACTTC. Residues: CAWSGAAGASGEQYF.

This chain uses TRBV27 with TRBJ1-2, with D unclear. The germline CDR1 and CDR2 sequences are MNHEY and SMNVEV (reference sequence). V was cut by 5 bases and J by 2 bases, with 9 bases left in between. CDR3 length: 13 residues. CDR3 region: CASSPRVNYGYTF. CDR3 bases: TGTGCCAGCAGTCCCCGGGTAAACTATGGCTACACCTTC.